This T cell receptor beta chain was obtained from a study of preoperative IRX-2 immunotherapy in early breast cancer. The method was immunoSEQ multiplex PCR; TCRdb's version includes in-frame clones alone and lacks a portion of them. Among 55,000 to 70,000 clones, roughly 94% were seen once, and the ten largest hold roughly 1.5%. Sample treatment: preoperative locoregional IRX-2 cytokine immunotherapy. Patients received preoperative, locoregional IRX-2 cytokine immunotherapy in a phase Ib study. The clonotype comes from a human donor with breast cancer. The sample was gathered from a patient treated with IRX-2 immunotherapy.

Here the CDR3 reads CASNPPGLSPLHF. DNA of the CDR3: TGTGCCAGCAATCCACCGGGACTTTCACCCCTCCACTTT. The chain employs TRBV28 and TRBJ1-6; tentatively, D is TRBD1 (5 bases). Germline V gives CDR1 MDHEN, CDR2 SYDVKM. V was pared by 7 bases and J by 9 bases, with 13 bases between. The CDR3 totals 13 residues.